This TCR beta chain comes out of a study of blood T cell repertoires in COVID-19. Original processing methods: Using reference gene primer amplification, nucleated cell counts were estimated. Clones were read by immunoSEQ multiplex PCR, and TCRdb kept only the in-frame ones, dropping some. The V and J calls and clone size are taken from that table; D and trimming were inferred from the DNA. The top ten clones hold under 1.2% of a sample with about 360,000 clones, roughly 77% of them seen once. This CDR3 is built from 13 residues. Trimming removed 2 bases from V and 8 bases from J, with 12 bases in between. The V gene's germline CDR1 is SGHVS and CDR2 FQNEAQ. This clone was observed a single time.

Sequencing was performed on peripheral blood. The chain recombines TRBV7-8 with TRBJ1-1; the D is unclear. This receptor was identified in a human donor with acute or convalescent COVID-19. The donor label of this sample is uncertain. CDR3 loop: CASSLFEDAEAFF. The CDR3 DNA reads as TGTGCCAGCAGCTTATTTGAGGATGCCGAAGCTTTCTTT.